Reported below is one T cell receptor (beta chain). The CDR3 is made up of 16 amino acids. In germline, CDR1 is SGHRS, CDR2 YFSETQ. V dropped 3 bases and J dropped 4; count of bases not matched to a gene: 9. Assay version v3.0 of immunoSEQ was used, and it was run at survey level. Assay: immunoSEQ multiplex PCR; the TCRdb copy retains only in-frame clones and omits some. The sample records roughly 30,000 clones, 93% being singletons. This record comes from a study of long-term antiretroviral therapy in people with HIV. The gene calls are TRBV5-1 and TRBJ2-2, with 7 positions matching TRBD1. The source of this sequence is a woman between 40 and 50 years old with HIV. Specimen: unsorted PBMCs, collected 6.5 years after starting antiretroviral therapy. This CDR3 is CASSYDRVQGTGELFF. The DNA of the CDR3 is TGCGCCAGCAGCTATGACAGGGTCCAGGGCACCGGGGAGCTGTTTTTT.